The 18 T cell receptor beta chains presented below share a single source sample, sequenced in a study of shared clonotypes between healthy human individuals. TCRdb keeps only in-frame clones here, not all; method: immunoSEQ multiplex PCR. The sample lists over a million clones; approximately 98% were seen once. The source material was naive CD4+ T cells sorted from blood. Indicated subset: CD45RA+ positively selected. Source of these receptors: a man aged 30 to 45 in good health.

The V gene is TRBV9, the J gene TRBJ1-2; 7 nucleotides agree with TRBD1. The CDR3 contains 15 residues. The trim removed 4 bases at V and 7 bases at J, leaving 13 bases unmatched. Germline loops: CDR1 SGDLS, CDR2 YYNGEE. CDR3 DNA: TGTGCCAGCAGCTCAACCGGGACAGATATCGGTGGCTACACCTTC. Amino acids: CASSSTGTDIGGYTF.

The chain is built from TRBV11-2 and TRBJ1-2; D remains ambiguous. CDR3 length equals 16 residues. Trimming cost V 7 bases and J 5 bases, with 23 bases left between them. Germline CDR1 reads SGHAT; CDR2 reads FQNNGV. Here the CDR3 reads CASTRSGLAPVYGYTF. CDR3 bases: TGTGCCAGCACCCGGTCCGGGTTGGCGCCAGTTTATGGCTACACCTTC.

The CDR3 is CASSSEPGRFYGYTF. The DNA of the CDR3 is TGCGCCAGCAGCTCCGAACCGGGACGGTTTTATGGCTACACCTTC. This chain joins TRBV5-1 and TRBJ1-2; weak D call: TRBD1 (5 bases). The V and J ends lost 3 bases and 5 bases respectively, with 17 bases between them. CDR1 is SGHRS and CDR2 is YFSETQ in the germline V gene. The CDR3 runs to 15 residues.

Comment on this clone: The sample contains more than one DNA sequence encoding this CDR3. This chain uses TRBV28 with TRBJ1-1, with D uncertain. The V gene's germline CDR1 is MDHEN and CDR2 SYDVKM. V dropped 5 bases and J dropped 1 base, with 2 bases sitting between them. This CDR3 is built from 11 residues. The CDR3 protein is CASSENTEAFF. Written as DNA, the CDR3 is TGTGCCAGCAGTGAGAACACTGAAGCTTTCTTT. The entire variable domain, with the rest obtained from reference TRBV28 and TRBJ1-1, is as follows: DVKVTQSSRYLVKRTGEKVFLECVQDMDHENMFWYRQDPGLGLRLIYFSYDVKMKEKGDIPEGYSVSREKKERFSLILESASTNQTSMYLCASSENTEAFFGQGTRLTVV.

The chain combines TRBV15 with TRBJ2-5, with 9 bases identical to TRBD2. Germline assignment: CDR1 LNHNV and CDR2 YYDKDF (reference sequence). The trim removed 8 bases at V and 5 bases at J, leaving 9 bases unmatched. The CDR3 spans 14 residues. CDR3 loop: CATAPSGIYETQYF. In DNA, the CDR3 is TGTGCCACCGCGCCTAGCGGGATATATGAGACCCAGTACTTC.

The chain couples TRBV9 to TRBJ1-2; 7 nucleotides agree with TRBD1. The V gene's germline CDR1 is SGDLS and CDR2 YYNGEE. The ends lost 0 bases at V and 4 bases at J; junction bases unmatched: 3. CDR3 length equals 14 residues. In DNA form, the CDR3 reads TGTGCCAGCAGCGTAGATTGGGACAGCTATGGCTACACCTTC. Encoded protein: CASSVDWDSYGYTF.

The chain uses TRBV6-6 and TRBJ2-3, with D unclear. The CDR3 loop spans 11 amino acids. Germline V lookup: CDR1 MNHNY, CDR2 SVGAGI (reference sequence). With 7 bases removed from V and 4 bases from J, the gap between germline ends came to 6 bases. CDR3 nucleotide sequence: TGTGCCAGCACCTATTCAGATACGCAGTATTTT. Amino acid sequence: CASTYSDTQYF.

The genes are TRBV28 and TRBJ2-7; 10 positions agree with TRBD1. Trimming at V came to 4 bases and at J to 4 bases, leaving 7 bases not matched to a gene. Germline V lookup: CDR1 MDHEN, CDR2 SYDVKM. The CDR3 has 15 residues. CDR3 coding DNA: TGTGCCAGCAGTTCCGACAGGGGGCGCGTATACGAGCAGTACTTC. The encoded protein is CASSSDRGRVYEQYF.

V and J are TRBV28 and TRBJ2-2; D is possibly TRBD1 or TRBD2 (5 bases each). The CDR3 contains 15 residues. V was shortened by 4 bases and J by 7 bases, with 16 bases between the two germline ends. Germline CDR1 and CDR2: MDHEN and SYDVKM. CDR3 in amino acids: CASSSGRQFRGELFF. CDR3 coding DNA: TGTGCCAGCAGTTCGGGACGCCAATTTCGCGGGGAGCTGTTTTTT.

The rearrangement links TRBV23-1 to TRBJ2-3; 8 nucleotides agree with TRBD2. TRBV23-1 is labeled an ORF, and its function is uncertain. This CDR3 has 17 residues. Unmatched junction bases numbered 9, after V lost 2 bases and J lost 2 bases. The CDR3 DNA follows: TGCGCCAGCAGTCAAGCGCAACTAGCGGCCGTCACAGATACGCAGTATTTT. Encoded protein: CASSQAQLAAVTDTQYF.

This chain joins TRBV2 and TRBJ2-1; 13 bases are shared with TRBD2. The ends lost 5 bases at V and 4 bases at J; junction bases unmatched: 17. The CDR3 sequence is 20 residues long. Germline lookup yields CDR1 SNHLY and CDR2 FYNNEI. Here the CDR3 DNA reads TGTGCCAGCAGTACACCCGGGACTAGCGGGATCCGAGGAGAATACAATGAGCAGTTCTTC. It is translated as CASSTPGTSGIRGEYNEQFF.

V and J are TRBV10-3 and TRBJ2-7; TRBD1 agrees at 9 bases. This CDR3 comprises 14 residues. Germline assignment: CDR1 ENHRY and CDR2 SYGVKD. The trim removed 6 bases at V and 5 bases at J, leaving 8 bases unmatched. CDR3 coding DNA: TGTGCCATCAGGCCGGGACAGGGATCGGACGAGCAGTACTTC. This translates into CAIRPGQGSDEQYF.

The chain recombines TRBV19 with TRBJ2-6; D possibly corresponds to TRBD1 (5 bases). CDR1 and CDR2 from the germline V gene are LNHDA and SQIVND (reference sequence). V was cut by 4 bases and J by 1 base, with 14 bases left in between. The CDR3 runs to 17 residues. This CDR3 is CASSRAGMRSGANVLTF. CDR3 coding DNA: TGTGCCAGTAGTAGGGCAGGGATGAGGTCTGGGGCCAACGTCCTGACTTTC.

The J gene is TRBJ2-5, the V gene TRBV18; D gene uncertain. The CDR3 totals 14 residues. Germline loops: CDR1 KGHSH, CDR2 LQKENI. Trimming cost V 3 bases and J 0 bases, with 8 bases left between them. The CDR3 protein is CASSPEQYQETQYF. The CDR3 coding sequence is TGTGCCAGCTCACCGGAACAGTACCAAGAGACCCAGTACTTC.

V gene TRBV5-5 combines with J gene TRBJ2-5; D gene unclear. CDR3 size: 14 residues. The V and J ends lost 1 base and 0 bases respectively, with 7 bases between them. Looked up from germline, CDR1 is SGHKS and CDR2 is YYEKEE (reference sequence). The CDR3 spells CASSLQTYQETQYF. CDR3 sequence (DNA): TGTGCCAGCAGCTTGCAGACTTACCAAGAGACCCAGTACTTC.

This sequence joins TRBV2 and TRBJ1-4; D unresolved. The CDR3 covers 13 residues. Germline-derived CDR1 and CDR2 are SNHLY and FYNNEI. V was cut by 3 bases and J by 7 bases, with 9 bases left in between. CDR3 loop: CASSEGPGEKLFF. The CDR3 DNA reads as TGTGCCAGCAGTGAGGGCCCGGGTGAAAAACTGTTTTTT.

V usage is TRBV29-1 and J usage is TRBJ2-6; the D is unclear. Trimming left V 5 bases short and J 0 bases short, with 5 bases between. Germline CDR1 is SQVTM and CDR2 is ANQGSEA. The CDR3 has 13 amino acids. CDR3 loop: CSVRLSGANVLTF. The CDR3 DNA reads TGCAGCGTTCGCCTCTCTGGGGCCAACGTCCTGACTTTC.

About this clone itself: This specimen includes other DNA sequences encoding the same CDR3. V is TRBV30 and J is TRBJ2-2; TRBD1 is a possible D gene (6 bases). CDR3 length: 13 residues. The V end lost 3 bases, the J end lost 4 bases, and 9 bases lay between the germline ends. Germline assignment: CDR1 GTSNPN and CDR2 SVGIG (reference sequence). CDR3 amino acids: CAWRAGVTGELFF. CDR3 in DNA: TGTGCCTGGAGGGCAGGGGTCACCGGGGAGCTGTTTTTT.